This TCR beta chain was observed in a study of response to subunit inactivated influenza vaccine. Study-wide points: Authors suggested each seasonal flu vaccination may recruit only limited numbers of new T cells.

V lost 2 bases, J lost 4 bases, and 8 bases lay in between. Germline V lookup: CDR1 KGHSH, CDR2 LQKENI. The CDR3 has 13 amino acids. As concerns this clonotype: Its cognate antigen is unknown.

A single record per CDR3 protein comes from TCRdb applying MiXCR to the RT-PCR reads. The sample has about 240,000 distinct CDR3 sequences, less than 15% seen once. The material sequenced was non-naive T cells sorted from PBMCs, taken 14 days before vaccination. The chain is built from TRBV18 and TRBJ2-5; no clear D. The TCR comes from a man aged 45-60 years who received an inactivated influenza vaccine. This CDR3 reads CASSPGPAETQYF. DNA of the CDR3: TGTGCCAGCTCACCAGGGCCAGCAGAGACCCAGTACTTC.